This paragraph reports one T cell receptor (beta chain). Per the germline V gene, CDR1 is MNHEY and CDR2 is SVGAGI. CDR3 length: 13 residues. Between the trimmed V and J ends, which lost 1 base and 5 bases, there was a span of 8 bases. The data belong to a study of T cell responses to AZD1222 COVID-19 vaccine. The assay was immunoSEQ multiplex PCR, and TCRdb's table has in-frame clones only and misses some. This sample contains about 140,000 clones. The source is an adult in good health. The rearrangement links TRBV6-5 to TRBJ2-5; unclear D gene. The sample consisted of peripheral blood. The CDR3 spells CASSYLGKETQYF. The CDR3, as DNA: TGTGCCAGCAGTTACTTGGGGAAGGAGACCCAGTACTTC.